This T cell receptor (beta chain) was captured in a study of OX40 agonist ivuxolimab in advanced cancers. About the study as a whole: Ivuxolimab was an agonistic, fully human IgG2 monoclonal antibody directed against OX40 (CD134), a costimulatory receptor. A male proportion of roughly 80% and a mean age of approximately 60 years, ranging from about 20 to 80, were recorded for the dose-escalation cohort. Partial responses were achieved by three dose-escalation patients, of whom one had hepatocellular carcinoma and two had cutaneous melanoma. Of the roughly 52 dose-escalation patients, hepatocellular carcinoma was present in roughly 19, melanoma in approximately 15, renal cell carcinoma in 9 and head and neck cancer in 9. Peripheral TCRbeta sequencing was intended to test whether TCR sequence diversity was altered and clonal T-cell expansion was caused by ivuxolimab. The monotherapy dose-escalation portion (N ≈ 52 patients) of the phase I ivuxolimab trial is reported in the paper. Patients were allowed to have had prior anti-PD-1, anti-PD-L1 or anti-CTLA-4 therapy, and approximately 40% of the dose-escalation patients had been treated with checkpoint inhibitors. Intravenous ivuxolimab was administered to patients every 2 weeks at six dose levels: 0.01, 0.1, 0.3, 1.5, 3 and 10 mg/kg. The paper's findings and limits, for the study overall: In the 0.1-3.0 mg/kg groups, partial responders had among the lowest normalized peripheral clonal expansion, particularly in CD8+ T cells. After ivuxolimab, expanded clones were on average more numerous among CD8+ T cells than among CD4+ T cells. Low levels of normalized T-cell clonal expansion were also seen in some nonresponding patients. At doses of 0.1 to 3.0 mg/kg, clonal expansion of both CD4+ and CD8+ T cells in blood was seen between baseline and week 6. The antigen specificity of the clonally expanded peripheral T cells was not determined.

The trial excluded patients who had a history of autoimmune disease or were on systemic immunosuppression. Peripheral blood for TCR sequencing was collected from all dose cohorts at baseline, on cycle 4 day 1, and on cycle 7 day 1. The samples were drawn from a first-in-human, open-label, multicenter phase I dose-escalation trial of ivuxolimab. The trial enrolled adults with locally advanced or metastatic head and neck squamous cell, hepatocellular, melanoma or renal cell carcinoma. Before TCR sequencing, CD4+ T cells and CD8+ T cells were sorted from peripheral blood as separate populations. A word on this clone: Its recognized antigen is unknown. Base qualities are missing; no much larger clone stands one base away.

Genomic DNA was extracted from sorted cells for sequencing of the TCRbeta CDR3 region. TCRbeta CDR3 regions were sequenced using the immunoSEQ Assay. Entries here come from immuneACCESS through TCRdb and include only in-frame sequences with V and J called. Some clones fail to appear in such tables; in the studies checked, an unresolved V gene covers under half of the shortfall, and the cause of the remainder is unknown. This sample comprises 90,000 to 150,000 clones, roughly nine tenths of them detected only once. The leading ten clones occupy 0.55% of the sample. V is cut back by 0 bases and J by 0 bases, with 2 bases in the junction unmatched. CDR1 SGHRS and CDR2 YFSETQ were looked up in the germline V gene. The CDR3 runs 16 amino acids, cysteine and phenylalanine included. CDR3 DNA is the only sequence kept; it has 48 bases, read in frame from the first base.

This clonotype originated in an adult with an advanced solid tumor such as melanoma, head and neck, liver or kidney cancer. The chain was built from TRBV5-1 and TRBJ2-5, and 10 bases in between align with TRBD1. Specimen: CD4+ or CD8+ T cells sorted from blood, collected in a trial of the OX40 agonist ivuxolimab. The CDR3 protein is CASSLGGQGYQETQYF. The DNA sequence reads TGCGCCAGCAGCTTGGGGGGACAGGGGTACCAAGAGACCCAGTACTTC.